This T cell receptor (beta chain) stems from a study of spatial heterogeneity in lung cancer. Study context: Within raw reads, each unique TCR and UMI combination appeared on average more than ten times.

Stated time point: blood at routine non-recurrence follow-up after resection. From tumor, nontumor lung or frozen PBMC, whole RNA was taken unsorted for sequencing. In the library, each TCR cDNA molecule bore its own unique molecular identifier. A single record per CDR3 protein comes from TCRdb applying MiXCR to the 5' RACE reads. The sample includes about 45,000 distinct CDR3 sequences, 20% to 25% seen only once; the top ten take 6.5% to 9%. This clonotype has at least ten counts. The TCR originated in a female donor with early-stage non-small cell lung cancer. The sequencing used PBMCs, collected at follow-up.

CDR3 bases: TGTGCCAGCAGTTTTGTGCCCCCCGTCGAGGGCTACACCTTC. Translating gives CASSFVPPVEGYTF. This chain connects TRBV27 to TRBJ1-2; D gene uncertain. The CDR3 covers 14 residues. Trimming cost V 3 bases and J 8 bases, with 16 bases left between them. In germline, CDR1 is MNHEY, CDR2 SMNVEV (reference sequence).